These T cell receptor beta chains were read from a single sample in a study of T cell repertoires in cytomegalovirus infection. These receptors are not linked to any known antigen. TCRdb used MiXCR to reprocess the reads, holding one entry per CDR3 protein. Here the sample spans roughly 51,000 distinct CDR3 sequences, 15% to 25% being singletons. Sequencing was performed on CD8+ T cells from cultured PBMCs, taken from culture after CMV antigen stimulation. Receptors originate from a human donor in good health (CMV status not recorded). Some clones in this sample may be carry-over from other donors' samples. The CDR3 runs from the conserved cysteine through the conserved F or W. Fields, in order: V gene, CDR3 protein.

TRBV6-1,CATSHTGELFF
TRBV7-2,CASSLVGHARAFF
TRBV9,CASSVSGSNQPQHF
TRBV27,CASRQGREQYF
TRBV27,CASSLGQGATGYTF
TRBV2,CASSDGQGGKVQETQYF
TRBV6-5,CASRRGNTEAFF
TRBV2,CASKKDRGLSEQYF
TRBV7-2,CASSLAEVPRYSYEQYF
TRBV12-3/TRBV12-4,CASSLGGWDSSYEQYF
TRBV7-9,CASSSWGHQETQYF
TRBV6-2/TRBV6-3,CASSTGTGGYQPQHF
TRBV7-2,CASSLGGDNYGYTF
TRBV6-2/TRBV6-3,CASSYMLRRSSYNEQFF
TRBV6-8,CASSYGQIEAFF
TRBV5-6,CASTIGTEQYF
TRBV27,CASSLFLAGADTQYF
TRBV28,CASRSIAGAREQYF
TRBV7-9,CSSSLVGTGGIANYGYTF
TRBV7-2,CASSARTKTSGGAIEQFF
TRBV6-1,CASSRSGPEAFF
TRBV4-3,CASSQDSRYEQYF
TRBV4-3,CASSQSPDRPSYNEQFF
TRBV28,CASSPQGSNQPQHF
TRBV6-1,CASSRSGLAGQEQFF
TRBV7-9,CASSGGNAGRSTDTQYF
TRBV7-9,CASSRDPSYEQYF
TRBV12-3/TRBV12-4,CASRLLENEQFF
TRBV27,CASSLSRGRPQHF
TRBV7-6,CASSSRVRGASYEQYF
TRBV11-1,CASSLETSGGSHEQFF
TRBV7-2,CASSLEVLYNEQFF
TRBV15,CATSARDRDYGYTF
TRBV7-3,CASSFRTQINRNIQYF
TRBV7-2,CASSLGPGRSSGNTIYF
TRBV7-8,CASSLEGRSYEQYF
TRBV20-1,CSANDRASYGYTF